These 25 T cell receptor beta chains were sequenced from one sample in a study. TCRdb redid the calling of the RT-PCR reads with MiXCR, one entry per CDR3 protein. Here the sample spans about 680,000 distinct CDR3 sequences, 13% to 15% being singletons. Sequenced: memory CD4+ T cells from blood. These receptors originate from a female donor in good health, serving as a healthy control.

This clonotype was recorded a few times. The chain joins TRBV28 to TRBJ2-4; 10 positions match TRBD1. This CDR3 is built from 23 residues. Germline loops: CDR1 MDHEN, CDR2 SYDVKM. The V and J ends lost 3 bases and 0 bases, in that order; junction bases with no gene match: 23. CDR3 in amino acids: CASSFPVGPGRQGANLAKNIQYF. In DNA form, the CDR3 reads TGTGCCAGCAGTTTTCCTGTCGGGCCCGGGAGACAGGGGGCGAACCTAGCCAAAAACATTCAGTACTTC.

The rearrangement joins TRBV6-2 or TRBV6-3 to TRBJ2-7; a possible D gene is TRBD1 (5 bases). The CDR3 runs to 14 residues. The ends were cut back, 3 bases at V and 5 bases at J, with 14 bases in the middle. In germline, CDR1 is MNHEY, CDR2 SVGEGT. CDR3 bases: TGTGCCAGCAGTTATTTTGAAGGGGTCAACGAGCAGTACTTC. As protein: CASSYFEGVNEQYF.

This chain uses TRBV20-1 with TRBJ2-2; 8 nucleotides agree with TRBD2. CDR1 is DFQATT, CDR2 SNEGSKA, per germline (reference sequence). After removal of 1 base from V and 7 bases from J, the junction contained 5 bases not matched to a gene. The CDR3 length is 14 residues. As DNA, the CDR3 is TGCAGTGCTAGAGCCGGCGGGAGGAACGGGGAGCTGTTTTTT. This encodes CSARAGGRNGELFF.

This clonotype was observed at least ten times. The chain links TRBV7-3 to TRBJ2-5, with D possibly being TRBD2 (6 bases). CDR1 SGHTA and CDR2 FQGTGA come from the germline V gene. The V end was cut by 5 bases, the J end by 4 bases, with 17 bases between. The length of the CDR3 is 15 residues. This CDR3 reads CASSETRRAGETQYF. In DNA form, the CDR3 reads TGTGCCAGCAGCGAGACTAGGAGGGCAGGAGAGACCCAGTACTTC.

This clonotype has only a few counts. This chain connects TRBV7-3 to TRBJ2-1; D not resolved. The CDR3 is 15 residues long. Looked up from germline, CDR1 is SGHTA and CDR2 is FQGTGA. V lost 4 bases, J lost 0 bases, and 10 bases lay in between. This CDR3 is CASSSSRSSYNEQFF. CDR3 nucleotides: TGTGCCAGCAGCTCGAGCCGATCCTCCTACAATGAGCAGTTCTTC. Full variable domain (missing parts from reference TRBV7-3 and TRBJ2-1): GAGVSQTPSNKVTEKGKYVELRCDPISGHTALYWYRQSLGQGPEFLIYFQGTGAADDSGLPNDRFFAVRPEGSVSTLKIQRTERGDSAVYLCASSSSRSSYNEQFFGPGTRLTVL.

The CDR3 DNA is TGTGCCAGCAGCTGGGGGACAGGGGTGGGACAGCCCCAGCATTTT. The encoded protein is CASSWGTGVGQPQHF. This chain uses TRBV7-9 with TRBJ1-5; 10 bases agree with TRBD1. CDR1 and CDR2 (germline): SEHNR, FQNEAQ (reference sequence). The CDR3 extends over 15 amino acids. V dropped 4 bases and J dropped 7; count of bases not matched to a gene: 7.

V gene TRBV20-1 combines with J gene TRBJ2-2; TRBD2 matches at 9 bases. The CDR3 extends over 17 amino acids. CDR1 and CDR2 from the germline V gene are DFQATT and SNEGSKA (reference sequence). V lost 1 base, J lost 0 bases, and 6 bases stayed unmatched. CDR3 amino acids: CSARASLAGTNTGELFF. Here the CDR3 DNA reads TGCAGTGCTAGAGCTTCGCTAGCGGGGACGAACACCGGGGAGCTGTTTTTT.

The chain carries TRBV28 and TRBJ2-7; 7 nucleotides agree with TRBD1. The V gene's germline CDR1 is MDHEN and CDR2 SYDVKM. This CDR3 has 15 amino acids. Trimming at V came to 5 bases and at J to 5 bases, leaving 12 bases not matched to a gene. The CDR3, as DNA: TGTGCCAGCAGTAGAGGGGACAGCGAGGGAGACGAGCAGTACTTC. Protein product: CASSRGDSEGDEQYF.

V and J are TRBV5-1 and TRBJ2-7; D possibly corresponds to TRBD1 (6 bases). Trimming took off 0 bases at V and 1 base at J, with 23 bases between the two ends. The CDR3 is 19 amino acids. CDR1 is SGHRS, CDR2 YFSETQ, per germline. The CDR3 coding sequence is TGCGCCAGCAGCTTGGCCGGCAACAGGGCGCCGTCCCTTTCCTACGAGCAGTACTTC. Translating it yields CASSLAGNRAPSLSYEQYF.

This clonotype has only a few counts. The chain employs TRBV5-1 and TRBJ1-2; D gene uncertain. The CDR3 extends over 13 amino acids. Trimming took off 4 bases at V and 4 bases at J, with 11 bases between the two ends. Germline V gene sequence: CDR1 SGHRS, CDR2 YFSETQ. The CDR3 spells CASSLEIRYGYTF. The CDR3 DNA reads TGCGCCAGCAGCCTCGAAATCCGCTATGGCTACACCTTC.

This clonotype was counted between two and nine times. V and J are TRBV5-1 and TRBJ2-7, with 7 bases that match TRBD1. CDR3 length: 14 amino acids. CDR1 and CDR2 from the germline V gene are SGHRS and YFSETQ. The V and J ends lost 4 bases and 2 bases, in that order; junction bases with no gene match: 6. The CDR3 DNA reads TGCGCCAGCAGCGACCAACAGGGGACCTACGAGCAGTACTTC. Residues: CASSDQQGTYEQYF.

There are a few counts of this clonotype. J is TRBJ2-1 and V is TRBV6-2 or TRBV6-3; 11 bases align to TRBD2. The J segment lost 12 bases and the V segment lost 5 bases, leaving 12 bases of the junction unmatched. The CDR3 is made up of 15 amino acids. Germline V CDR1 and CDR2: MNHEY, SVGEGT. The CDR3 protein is CASSGPGLAEAGQFF. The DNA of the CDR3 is TGTGCCAGCAGTGGGCCGGGACTAGCGGAGGCAGGGCAGTTCTTC.

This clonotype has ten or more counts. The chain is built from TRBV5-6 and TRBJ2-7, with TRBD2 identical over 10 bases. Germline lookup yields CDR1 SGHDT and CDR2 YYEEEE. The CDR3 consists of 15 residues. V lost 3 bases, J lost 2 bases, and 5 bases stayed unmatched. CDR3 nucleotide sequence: TGTGCCAGCAGCTGGGGGAGCGGGAGGGCCTACGAGCAGTACTTC. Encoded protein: CASSWGSGRAYEQYF. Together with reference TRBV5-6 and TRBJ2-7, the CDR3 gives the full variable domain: DAGVTQSPTHLIKTRGQQVTLRCSPKSGHDTVSWYQQALGQGPQFIFQYYEEEERQRGNFPDRFSGHQFPNYSSELNVNALLLGDSALYLCASSWGSGRAYEQYFGPGTRLTVT.

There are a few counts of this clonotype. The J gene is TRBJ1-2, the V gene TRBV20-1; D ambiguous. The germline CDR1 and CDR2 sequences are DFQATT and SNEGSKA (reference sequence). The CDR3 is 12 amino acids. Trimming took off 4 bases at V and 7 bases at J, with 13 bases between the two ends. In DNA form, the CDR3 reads TGCAGTGCTAAAGTGCTGGGTTCTGGCTACACCTTC. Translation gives CSAKVLGSGYTF.

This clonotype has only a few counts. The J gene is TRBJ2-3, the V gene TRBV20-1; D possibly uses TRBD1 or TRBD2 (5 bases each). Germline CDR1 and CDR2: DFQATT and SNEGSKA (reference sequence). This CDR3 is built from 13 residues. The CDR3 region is CGRFGDRTDTQYF. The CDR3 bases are TGCGGCAGATTTGGGGACCGAACAGATACGCAGTATTTT.

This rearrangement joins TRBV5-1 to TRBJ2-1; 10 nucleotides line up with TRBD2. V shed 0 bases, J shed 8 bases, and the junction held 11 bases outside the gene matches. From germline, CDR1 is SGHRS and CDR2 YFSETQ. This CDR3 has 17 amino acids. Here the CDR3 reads CASSLGLGTSGIYEQFF. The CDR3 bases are TGCGCCAGCAGCTTGGGTTTAGGTACTAGCGGGATCTATGAGCAGTTCTTC.

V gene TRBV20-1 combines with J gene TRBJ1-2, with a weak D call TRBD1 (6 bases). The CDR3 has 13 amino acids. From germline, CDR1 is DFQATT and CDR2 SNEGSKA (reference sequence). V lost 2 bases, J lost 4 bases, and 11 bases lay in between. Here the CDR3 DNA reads TGCAGTGCTAGACCTACAGGGCTCTATGGCTACACCTTC. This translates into CSARPTGLYGYTF.

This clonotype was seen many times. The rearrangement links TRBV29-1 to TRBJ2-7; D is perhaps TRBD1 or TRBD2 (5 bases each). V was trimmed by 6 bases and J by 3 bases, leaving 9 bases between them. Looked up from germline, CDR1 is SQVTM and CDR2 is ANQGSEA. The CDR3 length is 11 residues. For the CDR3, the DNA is TGCAGCGTCGGGACCTTCTACGAGCAGTACTTC. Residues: CSVGTFYEQYF.

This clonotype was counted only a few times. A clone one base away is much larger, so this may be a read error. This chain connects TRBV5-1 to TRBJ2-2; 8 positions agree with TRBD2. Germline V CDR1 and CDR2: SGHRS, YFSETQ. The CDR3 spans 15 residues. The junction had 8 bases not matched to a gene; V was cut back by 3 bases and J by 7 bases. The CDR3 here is CASSSREGRVGELFF. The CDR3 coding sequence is TGCGCCAGCAGCTCCCGGGAGGGAAGAGTCGGGGAGCTGTTTTTT.

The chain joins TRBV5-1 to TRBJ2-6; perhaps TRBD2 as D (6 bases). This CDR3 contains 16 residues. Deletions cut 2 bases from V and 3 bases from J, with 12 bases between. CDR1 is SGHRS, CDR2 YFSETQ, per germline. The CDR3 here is CASSFTSGLGANVLTF. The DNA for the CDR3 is TGCGCCAGCAGCTTTACTTCGGGACTTGGGGCCAACGTCCTGACTTTC.

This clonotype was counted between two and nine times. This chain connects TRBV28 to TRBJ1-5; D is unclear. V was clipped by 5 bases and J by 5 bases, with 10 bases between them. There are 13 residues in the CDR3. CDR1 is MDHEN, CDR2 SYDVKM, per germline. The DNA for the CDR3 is TGTGCCAGCAGTCAGGTGCTCCATCAGCCCCAGCATTTT. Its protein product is CASSQVLHQPQHF.

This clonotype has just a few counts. The CDR3 nucleotides are TGTGCCAGCAGCAATCCCGGAATAGAAGCTTTCTTT. Encoded protein: CASSNPGIEAFF. V is TRBV12-3 or TRBV12-4 and J is TRBJ1-1; D unclear. The V and J ends lost 6 bases and 8 bases respectively, with 13 bases between them. CDR3 length: 12 amino acids.

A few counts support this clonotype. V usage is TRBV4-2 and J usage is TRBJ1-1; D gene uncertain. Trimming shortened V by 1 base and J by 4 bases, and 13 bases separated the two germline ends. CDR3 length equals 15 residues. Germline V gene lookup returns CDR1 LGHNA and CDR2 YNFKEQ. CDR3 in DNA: TGTGCCAGCAGCCAAGGCATAGCCGAAAGCACTGAAGCTTTCTTT. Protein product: CASSQGIAESTEAFF.

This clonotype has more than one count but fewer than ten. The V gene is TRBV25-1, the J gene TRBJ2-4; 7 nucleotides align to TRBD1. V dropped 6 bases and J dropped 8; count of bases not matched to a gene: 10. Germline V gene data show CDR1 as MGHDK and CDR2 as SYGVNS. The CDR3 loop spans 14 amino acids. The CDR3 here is CASSAGGVGDIQYF. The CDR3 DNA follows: TGTGCCAGCAGCGCAGGGGGAGTGGGAGACATTCAGTACTTC. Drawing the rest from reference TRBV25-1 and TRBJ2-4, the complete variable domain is EADIYQTPRYLVIGTGKKITLECSQTMGHDKMYWYQQDPGMELHLIHYSYGVNSTEKGDLSSESTVSRIRTEHFPLTLESARPSHTSQYLCASSAGGVGDIQYFGAGTRLSVL.

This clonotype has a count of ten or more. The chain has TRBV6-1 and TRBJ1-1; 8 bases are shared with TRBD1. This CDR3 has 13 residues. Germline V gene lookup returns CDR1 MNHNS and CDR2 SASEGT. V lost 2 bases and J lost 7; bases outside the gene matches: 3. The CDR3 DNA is TGTGCCAGCAGTGAAATGGACAGGGTTGAAGCTTTCTTT. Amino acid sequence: CASSEMDRVEAFF.